This T cell receptor beta chain was captured by sequencing in a study of cytomegalovirus exposure and HLA in healthy donors (dated by TCRdb to between 2016 and 2019). Looking at the study overall: An earlier analysis of several hundred of the donors reported approximately 270 Gb of sequence data and 100 million to 130 million unique TCR beta sequences from around 200 million T cells. HLA typing covered class I and class II loci at four-digit resolution. Alongside the repertoire data, information on donor age, sex, ethnicity and CMV serostatus was compiled. A separate validation cohort of approximately 120 different subjects was used in addition to the roughly 620-subject first cohort. Rather than using new phenotypic data, the later analysis identified candidate immune exposures from TCR beta sequences and from how often those sequences occurred across donors. Of the 398 genotyped donors, over 70% fell in the genetic ancestry cluster associated with self-reported Caucasian donors. A later analysis re-analyzed previously published TCR beta repertoires from about 730 donors and added high-resolution HLA genotyping to study TCR occurrence patterns. An earlier analysis of around 580 of the donors used high-throughput TCR beta sequencing to judge whether each TCR beta V gene segment behaved as functional or pseudogenic. Typing coverage differed by locus: A, B, C, DRB1 and DQB1 were typed in roughly 620-630 donors, DQA1 in approximately 520, DPA1 in roughly 590, and DPB1 in 472. The study aimed to test whether cataloging public T cell receptors could reveal signatures of past pathogen exposure. Using immunosequencing, the study profiled T cell repertoires from roughly 650 subjects and related those repertoires to cytomegalovirus serostatus. All discovery cohort repertoires had been generated on a single sequencing platform. On average, around 240,000 unique TCR beta nucleotide sequences were sequenced per donor among several hundred genotyped donors of the cohort, with 15% to 20% of those sequences being non-productive. An early release covering approximately 600 HLA-typed donors comprised approximately 290 gigabases of sequencing data and some 79 million unique TCR sequences. Genome-wide SNP genotypes for about 65% of the roughly 670 donors were used in a later genetic analysis, which treated that subset as a discovery cohort. Five DR-DQ haplotypes were handled as single units for association and clustering because linkage in the cohort was strong. To predict cytomegalovirus infection status, the study combined high-throughput TCR immunosequencing, statistical association of individual TCRs with disease status, and machine learning. Overall study outcomes, separate from this receptor: A further reported finding was that TCR beta sequences accurately predicted the HLA-A and HLA-B alleles for most subjects in the first cohort. According to a later genetic analysis, donors in an Asian-associated ancestry cluster had fewer N-insertions in productive TCRs than the roughly 670-donor mean. Three of the identified cytomegalovirus-associated TCR beta chains were confirmed in vitro to be specific for cytomegalovirus antigens. The study listed 164 TCR beta chains as associated with cytomegalovirus. A later analysis associated 16,951 TCR beta sequences with specific HLA alleles at a false discovery rate of 0.05. This cohort had only TCR beta chains sequenced, and the lack of alpha or paired-chain data limited which features could be detected. For the cohort, immune exposure information was limited to CMV serostatus. About 17 rarely observed V segments, including chromosome 9 orphons, were excluded from the earlier analysis of several hundred of the donors because counts were too low. Presence/absence analyses assumed roughly uniform sequencing depth across donors, an assumption that may not hold. A later analysis found that TCR association rates varied across HLA loci, with DRB1 alleles showing the most associated TCRs and HLA-C alleles the fewest. In a later genetic analysis, a missense DCLRE1C variant was associated with V-gene and J-gene trimming of TCR beta chains, and the association was replicated in an independent cohort. In a later analysis, HLA-associated TCR beta chains showed more clonal expansion and lower generation probabilities than non-associated chains that were equally common. A cluster of highly shared sequence variants was judged likely to be a technical artifact of the sequencing pipeline. Most TCR sequences were seen in very few donors, while some public TCRs were found in many individuals. When HLA alleles, especially DR and DQ, strongly co-occurred, TCR associations were difficult to assign to individual alleles. Because some donors lacked HLA typing at each locus, the association tests relied only on the typed subset. Some IMGT-functional V segments, including TRBV6-2 and TRBV6-3, could not be told apart with the 87-base-pair reads, so those segments were excluded. Linkage disequilibrium might explain the correlated functional status among segregating V segments, but an unknown experimental factor could not be excluded. Most CMV-associated TCR beta chains appeared to be HLA-restricted in a later analysis, and the HLA associations seemed to be driven largely by CMV exposure. The authors suggested that the approach could potentially be extended to other disease states and immunological phenotypes. Cytomegalovirus status was reported to be diagnosed by the classifier with high specificity and sensitivity in both the original and validation cohorts. An earlier analysis of some 590 of the donors showed that most TCR beta V segments appeared in productive rearrangements either about 87% or about 30% of the time, which broadly matched IMGT annotations. According to a later analysis, parvovirus B19, influenza, CMV and Epstein-Barr virus appeared linked to several top co-occurrence clusters.

As for this clone: No antigen is known for it. The junction shows a germline mismatch at one end, possibly a read error. In the same sample, other DNA sequences code for this CDR3.

The library was generated by the immunoSEQ multiplex PCR assay. For the multiplex PCR, a mixture combining 60 forward primers for TCR Vbeta segments and 13 reverse primers for TCR Jbeta segments was used. Amplification of the CDR3 region of rearranged TCR beta genes was performed with a multiplex PCR assay on genomic DNA. Amplified TCR beta libraries were sequenced as 87-base-pair reads on the Illumina HiSeq System. Concerning the study's data processing: Across the 600 to 700 repertoires, a later analysis counted tens of millions of unique TCR beta chains, some 11 million of which were shared by at least two donors. A nearest-neighbor algorithm error-corrected the raw reads and collapsed the reads into unique sequences, merging closely related sequences to remove PCR and sequencing errors. To assign V, D and J gene segments, CDR3 sequences were aligned to IMGT reference sequences. For a sequence to be retained, a match of at least six nucleotides to both a V gene segment and a J gene segment was required. A rearrangement was called productive if the CDR3 had no stop codons and remained in frame with V and J, and every other rearrangement was called non-productive. CDR3 was defined according to IMGT convention as the region running from the second conserved V-encoded cysteine to the conserved J-encoded phenylalanine. Sequences without an unambiguous match to a single V gene segment were excluded from the earlier analysis of 500 to 700 of the donors. An earlier analysis of 587 of the donors classified V segments as functional when productive rearrangements were above 56.7% and as segregating when the standard deviation between donors was above 5%. A statistical classification framework was developed to diagnose cytomegalovirus status using the catalog of TCR beta chain sequences. In a later analysis, TCR nucleotide sequences were compared against IMGT/GENE-DB human TR gene sequences so that V and J genes could be assigned. The TCRdist pipeline was used in a later analysis to assign CDR3 sequences and most-parsimonious VDJ recombination scenarios. In a later analysis, each TCR beta chain was defined by its CDR3 amino acid sequence together with its V-gene family, and reads without a unique V-gene family were excluded. In a later analysis, a few hundred highly shared, low-generation-probability nucleotide sequences were removed to address suspected cross-contamination and a sequencing artifact. In a later analysis, a clonal expansion index was calculated for each public chain from normalized within-repertoire ranks of inferred template counts. In a later analysis, generation probabilities were computed with a VDJ recombination model fitted to out-of-frame rearrangements, and the resulting probabilities were checked against IGoR. In a later analysis, hypergeometric tests were used to score TCR-TCR, TCR-HLA and TCR-CMV co-occurrence, with a repertoire-size bias correction applied to TCR pairs. A later analysis estimated false discovery rates by permuting HLA or CMV assignments 20 times. A later analysis grouped co-occurring TCRs with DBSCAN, adding TCRdist sequence similarity when clustering within HLA-allele-positive subsets. Repertoires with fewer than 30,000 or more than 120,000 public chains, plus five repertoires with anomalous nucleotide sharing, were excluded from co-occurrence clustering. Entries here come from immuneACCESS through TCRdb and include only in-frame sequences with V and J called. Some clones fail to appear in such tables; in the studies checked, an unresolved V gene covers under half of the shortfall, and the cause of the remainder is unknown. V and J calls and clone size are those listed in that table; D and trimming were worked out from the DNA. Here the sample has 60,000 to 65,000 clones; more than 70% occur a single time. In total, the top ten clones hold more than 20% of the sample.

The cohort was made up of 500 to 800 healthy bone marrow donors. At the time of sampling, all cohort members were nominally healthy, though unrecorded immune exposures were likely present. The donor tested CMV seropositive, placing the donor among the 310 or so seropositive members of the cohort. A peripheral blood sample was provided by each donor, and peripheral blood mononuclear cells were used for TCR beta sequencing. The Qiagen DNeasy Blood Extraction Kit was used to extract genomic DNA from the blood cell samples. The CDR3 measures 10 amino acids from cysteine to phenylalanine. The only DNA kept is the CDR3, 30 bases in frame from the first base. The germline V gene encodes CDR1 SGHNT and CDR2 YYREEE (reference sequence).

The source material was PBMCs. Recombination joined TRBV5-4 with TRBJ2-1; D gene: possibly TRBD1, on 5 matching bases. The receptor was isolated from a man aged 45-65 years in good health and CMV-seropositive. The nucleotides read TGTGCTAAGACACAGGATGAACAGTTCTTC. It encodes CAKTQDEQFF.